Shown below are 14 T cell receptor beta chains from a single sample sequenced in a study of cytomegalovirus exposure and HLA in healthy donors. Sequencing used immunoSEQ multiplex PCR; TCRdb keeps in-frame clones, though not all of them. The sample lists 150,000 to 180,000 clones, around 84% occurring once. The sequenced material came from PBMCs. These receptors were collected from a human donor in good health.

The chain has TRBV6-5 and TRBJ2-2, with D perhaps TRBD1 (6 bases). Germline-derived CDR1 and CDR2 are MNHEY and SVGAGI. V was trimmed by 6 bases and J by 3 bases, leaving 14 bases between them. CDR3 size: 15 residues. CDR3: CASRTGWVHTGELFF. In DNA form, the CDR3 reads TGTGCCAGCAGGACAGGTTGGGTGCACACCGGGGAGCTGTTTTTT.

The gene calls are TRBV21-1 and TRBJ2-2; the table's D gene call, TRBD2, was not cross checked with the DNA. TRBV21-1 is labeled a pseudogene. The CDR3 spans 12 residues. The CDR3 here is CAGRGLTGELFF. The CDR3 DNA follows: TGTGCCGGAAGAGGGTTGACCGGGGAGCTGTTTTTT.

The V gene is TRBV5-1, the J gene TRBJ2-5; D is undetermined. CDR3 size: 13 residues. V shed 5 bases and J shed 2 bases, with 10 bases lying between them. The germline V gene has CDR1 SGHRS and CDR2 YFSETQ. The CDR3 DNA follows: TGCGCCAGCAGTCGAGCCCCTCAAGAGACCCAGTACTTC. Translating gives CASSRAPQETQYF.

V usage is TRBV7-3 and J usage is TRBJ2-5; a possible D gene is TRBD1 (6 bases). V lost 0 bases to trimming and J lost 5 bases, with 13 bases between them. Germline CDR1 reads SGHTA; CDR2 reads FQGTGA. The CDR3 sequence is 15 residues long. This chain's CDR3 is CASSLTGGGGETQYF. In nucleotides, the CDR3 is TGTGCCAGCAGCTTAACTGGGGGCGGCGGGGAGACCCAGTACTTC.

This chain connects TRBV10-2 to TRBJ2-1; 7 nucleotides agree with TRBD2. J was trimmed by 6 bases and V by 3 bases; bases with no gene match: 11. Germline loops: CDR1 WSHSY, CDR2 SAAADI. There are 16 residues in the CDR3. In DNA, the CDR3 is TGCGCCAGCAGTGACCGCCCCGGACTAGGACGCAATGAGCAGTTCTTC. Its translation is CASSDRPGLGRNEQFF.

The CDR3 protein is CSVDRGDYGYTF. The CDR3 DNA sequence: TGCAGCGTAGACAGGGGGGACTATGGCTACACCTTC. The V call is TRBV29-1, the J call TRBJ1-2; TRBD1 matches at 9 bases. CDR1 and CDR2 (germline): SQVTM, ANQGSEA. Trimming cost V 6 bases and J 3 bases; bases outside gene matches: 2. This CDR3 comprises 12 residues.

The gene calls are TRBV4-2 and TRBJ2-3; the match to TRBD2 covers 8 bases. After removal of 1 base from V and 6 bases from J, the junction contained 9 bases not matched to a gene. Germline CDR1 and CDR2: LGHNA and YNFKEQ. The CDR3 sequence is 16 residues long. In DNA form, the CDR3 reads TGTGCCAGCAGCCAAGTGGTAGTCCGGGGGGGGGATACGCAGTATTTT. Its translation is CASSQVVVRGGDTQYF.

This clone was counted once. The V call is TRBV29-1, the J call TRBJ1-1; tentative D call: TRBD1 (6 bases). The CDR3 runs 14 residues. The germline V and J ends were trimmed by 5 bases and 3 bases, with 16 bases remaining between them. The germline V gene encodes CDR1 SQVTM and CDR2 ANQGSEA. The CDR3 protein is CSVQYRVADTEAFF. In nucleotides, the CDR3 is TGCAGCGTTCAATACAGGGTCGCCGACACTGAAGCTTTCTTT.

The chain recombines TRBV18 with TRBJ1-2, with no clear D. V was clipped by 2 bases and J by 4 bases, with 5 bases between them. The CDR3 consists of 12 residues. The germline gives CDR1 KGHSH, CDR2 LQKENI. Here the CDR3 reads CASSPSSYGYTF. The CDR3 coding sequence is TGTGCCAGCTCACCATCCAGCTATGGCTACACCTTC.

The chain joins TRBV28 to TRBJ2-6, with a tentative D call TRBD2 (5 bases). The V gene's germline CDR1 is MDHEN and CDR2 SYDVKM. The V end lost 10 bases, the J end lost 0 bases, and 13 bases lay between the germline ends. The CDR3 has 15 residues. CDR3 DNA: TGTGCCACGTTTAAAGGGAGCTCTGGGGCCAACGTCCTGACTTTC. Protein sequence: CATFKGSSGANVLTF.

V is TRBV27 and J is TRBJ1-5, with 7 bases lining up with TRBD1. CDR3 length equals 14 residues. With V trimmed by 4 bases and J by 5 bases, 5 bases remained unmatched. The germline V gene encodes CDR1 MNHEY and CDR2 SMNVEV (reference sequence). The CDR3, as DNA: TGTGCCAGCAGTTCAAACCAGGGGGATCAGCCCCAGCATTTT. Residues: CASSSNQGDQPQHF.

The CDR3 DNA follows: TGTGCCAGCAGCGTAGAACTAGGGAACAATGAGCAGTTCTTC. This gives the protein CASSVELGNNEQFF. This sequence joins TRBV9 and TRBJ2-1, with D maybe TRBD2 (5 bases). The CDR3 spans 14 residues. Germline CDR1 SGDLS, CDR2 YYNGEE. V gave up 0 bases and J gave up 5 bases, with 9 bases separating them.

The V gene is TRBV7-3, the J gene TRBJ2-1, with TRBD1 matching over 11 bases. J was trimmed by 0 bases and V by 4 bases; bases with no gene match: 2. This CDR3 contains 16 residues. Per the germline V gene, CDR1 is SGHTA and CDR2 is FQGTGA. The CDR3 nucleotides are TGTGCCAGCAGCTGGACAGGGGGCGCCTCCTACAATGAGCAGTTCTTC. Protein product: CASSWTGGASYNEQFF.

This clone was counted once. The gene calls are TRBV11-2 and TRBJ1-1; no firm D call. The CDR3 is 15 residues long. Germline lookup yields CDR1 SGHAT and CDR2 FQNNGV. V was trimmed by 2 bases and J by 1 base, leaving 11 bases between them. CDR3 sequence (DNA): TGTGCCAGCAGCTTAATACAGACTACGAACACTGAAGCTTTCTTT. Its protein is CASSLIQTTNTEAFF.